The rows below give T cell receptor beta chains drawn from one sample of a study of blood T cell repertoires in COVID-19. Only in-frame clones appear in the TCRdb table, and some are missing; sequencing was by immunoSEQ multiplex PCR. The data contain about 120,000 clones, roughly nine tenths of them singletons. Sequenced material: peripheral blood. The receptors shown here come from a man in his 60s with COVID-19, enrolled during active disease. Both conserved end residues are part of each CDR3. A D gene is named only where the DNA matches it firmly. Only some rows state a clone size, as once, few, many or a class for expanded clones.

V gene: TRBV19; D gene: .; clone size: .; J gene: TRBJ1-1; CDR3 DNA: TGTGCCAGTAGTATGGCTTGGGGGGGAGAGGGCACTGAAGCTTTCTTT; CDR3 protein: CASSMAWGGEGTEAFF
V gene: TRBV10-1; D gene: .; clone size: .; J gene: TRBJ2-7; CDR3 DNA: TGCGCCAGCAGTGAGGCGGGACAGCCTAACGAGCAGTACTTC; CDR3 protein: CASSEAGQPNEQYF
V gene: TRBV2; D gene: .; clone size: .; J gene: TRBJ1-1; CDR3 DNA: TGTGCCAGCAGTAGGCAGGGCCCGAACACTGAAGCTTTCTTT; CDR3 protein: CASSRQGPNTEAFF
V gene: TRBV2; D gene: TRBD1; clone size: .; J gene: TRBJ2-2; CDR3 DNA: TGTGCCAGCAGTGACGCAAAGGACAGGGTGGTCACCGGGGAGCTGTTTTTT; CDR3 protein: CASSDAKDRVVTGELFF
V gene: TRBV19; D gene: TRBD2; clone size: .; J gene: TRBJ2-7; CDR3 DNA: TGTGCCAGTAGTATACGGACTAGCGGGAGCTCCTACGAGCAGTACTTC; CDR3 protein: CASSIRTSGSSYEQYF
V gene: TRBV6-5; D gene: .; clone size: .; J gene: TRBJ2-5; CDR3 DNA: TGTGCCAGCAGTTTGAGGAGTGGGGAGACCCAGTACTTC; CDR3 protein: CASSLRSGETQYF
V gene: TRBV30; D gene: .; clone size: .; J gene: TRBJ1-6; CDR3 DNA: TGTGCCTGGACCGTTCAGAAAAATTCACCCCTCCACTTT; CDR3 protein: CAWTVQKNSPLHF
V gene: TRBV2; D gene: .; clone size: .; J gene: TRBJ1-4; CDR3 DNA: TGTGCCAGCAGTGTTGGCGGGGATGAAAAACTGTTTTTT; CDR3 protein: CASSVGGDEKLFF
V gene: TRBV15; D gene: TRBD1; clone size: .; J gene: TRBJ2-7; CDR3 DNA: TGTGCCACCAGCGGGGCCGGGACAGGGCCCTCCTACGAGCAGTACTTC; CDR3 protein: CATSGAGTGPSYEQYF
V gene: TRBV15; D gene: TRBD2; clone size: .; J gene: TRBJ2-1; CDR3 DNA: TGTGCCACCAGCAGAGAGCGGGAGGGACACGAGCAGTTCTTC; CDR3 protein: CATSREREGHEQFF
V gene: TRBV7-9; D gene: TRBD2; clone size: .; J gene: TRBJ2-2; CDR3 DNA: TGTGCCAGCAGGCCTGGACTAGCGAACACCGGGGAGCTGTTTTTT; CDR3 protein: CASRPGLANTGELFF
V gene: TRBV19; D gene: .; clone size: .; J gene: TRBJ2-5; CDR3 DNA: TGTGCCAGTACCGACAGAGTGGAAGAGACCCAGTACTTC; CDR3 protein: CASTDRVEETQYF
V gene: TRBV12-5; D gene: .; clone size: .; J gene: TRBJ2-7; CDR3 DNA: TGTGCTAGTGGTTTGGTACCTAGGTCCTACGAGCAGTACTTC; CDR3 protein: CASGLVPRSYEQYF
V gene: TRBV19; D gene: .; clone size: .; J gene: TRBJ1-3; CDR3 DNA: TGTGCCAGTAGTATCGGTAACTCTGGAAACACCATATATTTT; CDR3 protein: CASSIGNSGNTIYF
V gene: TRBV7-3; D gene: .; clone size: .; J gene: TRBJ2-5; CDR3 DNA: TGTGCCAGCAGCACTGTCGGAGGGGTCCAAGAGACCCAGTACTTC; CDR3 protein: CASSTVGGVQETQYF
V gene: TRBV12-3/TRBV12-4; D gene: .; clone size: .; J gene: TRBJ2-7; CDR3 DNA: TGTGCCAGCAGTCCTGTATCCTACGAGCAGTACTTC; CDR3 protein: CASSPVSYEQYF
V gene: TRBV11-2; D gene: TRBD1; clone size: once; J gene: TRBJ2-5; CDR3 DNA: TGTGCCAGCAGCTTAGCCTTCCTGACAGGGGAAGGGACCCAGTACTTC; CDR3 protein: CASSLAFLTGEGTQYF
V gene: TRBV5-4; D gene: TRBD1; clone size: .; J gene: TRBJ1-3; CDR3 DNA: TGTGCCAGCAGCCCGGGACAGGGGGCGGCTGGAAACACCATATATTTT; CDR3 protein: CASSPGQGAAGNTIYF
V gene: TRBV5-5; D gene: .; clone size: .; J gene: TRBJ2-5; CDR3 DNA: TGTGCCAGCAGCCTCCCCGCTGCGAAAGAGACCCAGTACTTC; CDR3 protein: CASSLPAAKETQYF
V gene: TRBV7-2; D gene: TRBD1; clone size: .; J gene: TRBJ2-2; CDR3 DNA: TGTGCCAGCAGCCTAGCAGGGGGCGGCGGGGAGCTGTTTTTT; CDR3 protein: CASSLAGGGGELFF
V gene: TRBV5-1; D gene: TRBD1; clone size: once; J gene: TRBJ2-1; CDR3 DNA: TGCGCCAGCAGCTTCGGGACAGGGGGTTACAATGAGCAGTTCTTC; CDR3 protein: CASSFGTGGYNEQFF
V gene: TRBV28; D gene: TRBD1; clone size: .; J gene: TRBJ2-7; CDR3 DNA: TGTGCCAGCAGTTCTACAGGGGGCTTCGAGCAGTACTTC; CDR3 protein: CASSSTGGFEQYF
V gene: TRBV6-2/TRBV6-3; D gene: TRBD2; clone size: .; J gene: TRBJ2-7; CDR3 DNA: TGTGCCAGCAGTTACGGGGAGGGAGCCGAGCAGTACTTC; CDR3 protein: CASSYGEGAEQYF
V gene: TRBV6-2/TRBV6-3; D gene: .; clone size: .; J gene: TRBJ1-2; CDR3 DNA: TGTGCCAGCAGTGATCCAGGGCCGCTAGGAAATGGCTACACCTTC; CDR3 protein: CASSDPGPLGNGYTF
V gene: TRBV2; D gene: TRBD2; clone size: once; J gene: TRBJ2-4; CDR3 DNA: TGTGCCAGCAGTTACACGGGAGGGGAAAACATTCAGTACTTC; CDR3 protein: CASSYTGGENIQYF
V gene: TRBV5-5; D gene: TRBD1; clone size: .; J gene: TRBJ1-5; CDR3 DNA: TGTGCCAGCAGCTTGGGAGCTTCCAGGGGGCCAAATCAGCCCCAGCATTTT; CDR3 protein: CASSLGASRGPNQPQHF
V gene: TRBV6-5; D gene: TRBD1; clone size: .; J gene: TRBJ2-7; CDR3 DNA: TGTGCCAGCAGTTTTTCGACAGGGGCCTACGAGCAGTACTTC; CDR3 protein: CASSFSTGAYEQYF
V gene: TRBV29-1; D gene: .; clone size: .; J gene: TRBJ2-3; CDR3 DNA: TGCAGCGTTCGCGACCTAGCAGATACGCAGTATTTT; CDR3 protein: CSVRDLADTQYF
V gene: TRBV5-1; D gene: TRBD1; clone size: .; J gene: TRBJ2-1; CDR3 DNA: TGCGCCAGCAGCTTGGAGGCAGGGGGCATGAATGAGCAGTTCTTC; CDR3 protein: CASSLEAGGMNEQFF
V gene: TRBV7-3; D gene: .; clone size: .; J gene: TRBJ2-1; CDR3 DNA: TGTGCCAGCAGCTTCAGGGATACTACCTACAATGAGCAGTTCTTC; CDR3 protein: CASSFRDTTYNEQFF
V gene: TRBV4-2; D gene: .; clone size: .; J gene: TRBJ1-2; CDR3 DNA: TGTGCCAGCAGCCAAGATGAGGCGAGGGAAAGAAACTATGGCTACACCTTC; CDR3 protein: CASSQDEARERNYGYTF
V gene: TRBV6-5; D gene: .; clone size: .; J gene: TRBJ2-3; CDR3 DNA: TGTGCCAGCAGATGGACTAGCACAGATACGCAGTATTTT; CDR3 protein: CASRWTSTDTQYF
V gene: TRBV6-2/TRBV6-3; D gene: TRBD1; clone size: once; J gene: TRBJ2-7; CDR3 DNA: TGTGCCAGCAGTCCCCGACAGGGGAGGGAGCAGTACTTC; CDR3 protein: CASSPRQGREQYF
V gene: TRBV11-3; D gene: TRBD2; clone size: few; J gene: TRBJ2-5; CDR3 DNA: TGTGCCAGCAGCTTATCAAGCGGGGTTGGGGAGACCCAGTACTTC; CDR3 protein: CASSLSSGVGETQYF
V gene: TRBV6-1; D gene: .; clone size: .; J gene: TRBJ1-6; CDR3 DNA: TGTGCCAGCAGTGAAGCGCTTCGGGGGGCTGCGGATAATTCACCCCTCCACTTT; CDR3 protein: CASSEALRGAADNSPLHF
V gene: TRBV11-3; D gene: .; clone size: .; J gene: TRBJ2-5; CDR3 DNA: TGTGCCAGCAGCTTAAGGGGGAGGGCAATAGAGACCCAGTACTTC; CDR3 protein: CASSLRGRAIETQYF
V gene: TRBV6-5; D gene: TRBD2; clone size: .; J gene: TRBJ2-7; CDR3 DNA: TGTGCCAGCACCAGACTAGCGGGAGTCTACGAGCAGTACTTC; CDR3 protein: CASTRLAGVYEQYF
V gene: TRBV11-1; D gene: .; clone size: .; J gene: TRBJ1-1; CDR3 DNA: TGTGCCAGCAGCTTACTTCTAGAGGACACTGAAGCTTTCTTT; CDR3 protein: CASSLLLEDTEAFF
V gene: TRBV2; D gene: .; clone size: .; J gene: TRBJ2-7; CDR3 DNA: TGTGCCAGCGCCCAAGGCGGCGGCCCAACCTACGAGCAGTACTTC; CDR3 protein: CASAQGGGPTYEQYF
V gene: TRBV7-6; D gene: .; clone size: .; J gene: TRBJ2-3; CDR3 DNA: TGTGCCAGCAGCTCCAGGGCAGATACGCAGTATTTT; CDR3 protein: CASSSRADTQYF
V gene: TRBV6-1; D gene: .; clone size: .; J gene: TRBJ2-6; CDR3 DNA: TGTGCCAGCAGTGGACCGGGACTTGGCTCTGGGGCCAACGTCCTGACTTTC; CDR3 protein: CASSGPGLGSGANVLTF
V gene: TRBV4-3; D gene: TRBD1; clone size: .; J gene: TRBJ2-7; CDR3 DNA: TGCGCCAGCAGCTCAGGGACAGGGCATCAGTACGAGCAGTACTTC; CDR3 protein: CASSSGTGHQYEQYF
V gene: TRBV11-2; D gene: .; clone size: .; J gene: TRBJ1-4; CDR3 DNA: TGTGCCAGCAGCTTCGGTGGTGAAAAACTGTTTTTT; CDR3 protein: CASSFGGEKLFF
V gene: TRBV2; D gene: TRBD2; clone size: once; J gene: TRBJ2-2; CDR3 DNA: TGTGCCAGCAGTGAGACTAGCGGACGCACCGGGGAGCTGTTTTTT; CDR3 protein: CASSETSGRTGELFF
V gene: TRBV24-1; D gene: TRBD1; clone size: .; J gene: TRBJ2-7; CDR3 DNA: TGTGCCACCAGTGATCCGGGACAGGGTGGTTACGAGCAGTACTTC; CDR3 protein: CATSDPGQGGYEQYF
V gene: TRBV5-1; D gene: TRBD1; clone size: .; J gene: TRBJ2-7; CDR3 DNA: TGCGCCAGCAGCGGGGACAGGGGCTACGAGCAGTACTTC; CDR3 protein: CASSGDRGYEQYF
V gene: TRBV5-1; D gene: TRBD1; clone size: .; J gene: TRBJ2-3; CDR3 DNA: TGCGCCAGCAGCTTAGCCGGGACAGGGGACTCAGATACGCAGTATTTT; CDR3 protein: CASSLAGTGDSDTQYF
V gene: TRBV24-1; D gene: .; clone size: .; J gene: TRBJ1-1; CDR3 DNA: TGTGCCACCGGCGAGGCGGGAAACACTGAAGCTTTCTTT; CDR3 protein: CATGEAGNTEAFF